The clone carrying this T cell receptor (beta chain) was seen a few times. Its specificity is not known. Germline CDR1 is SEHNR and CDR2 is FQNEAQ (reference sequence). The CDR3 runs 16 residues. Trimming took 1 base from V and 2 from J, leaving 14 bases between them. This record belongs to a study of OX40 agonist ivuxolimab in advanced cancers. On the study more broadly: Clinicians treated patients with ivuxolimab, an agonistic anti-OX40 (CD134) antibody.

The study, taken as a whole, reports: Certain nonresponders additionally had low normalized T-cell clonal expansion.

Peripheral blood came from all dose cohorts at three timepoints. Measured with immunoSEQ multiplex PCR; TCRdb has only the in-frame clones, and not every one. The sample carries 70,000 to 90,000 clones, 84% recorded once. The clonotype was recovered from an adult with an advanced solid tumor such as melanoma, head and neck, liver or kidney cancer. The chain is built from TRBV7-9 and TRBJ1-1; D is perhaps TRBD1 (5 bases). Specimen: CD4+ or CD8+ T cells sorted from blood, collected in a trial of the OX40 agonist ivuxolimab. CDR3 bases: TGTGCCAGCAGCTTAGAGCCCGGGGCCCCCAACACTGAAGCTTTCTTT. Its translation is CASSLEPGAPNTEAFF.